A single TCR beta chain is shown here with its context. Antigen unknown. Germline CDR1 reads LGHDT; CDR2 reads YNNKEL (reference sequence). The CDR3 contains 15 residues. The J segment lost 8 bases and the V segment lost 3 bases, leaving 12 bases of the junction unmatched. The entry originates in a study of T cell responses to AZD1222 COVID-19 vaccine. Profiled with immunoSEQ multiplex PCR; TCRdb holds only in-frame clones, not every one. The data show roughly 70,000 clones, with 85% to 95% seen just once and roughly 6% held by the top ten. General study results and limits: Among AZD1222 vaccinees, only 6 or 7 were seropositive at baseline.

This specimen consisted of peripheral blood, obtained 28 days after the second dose of the MenACWY control vaccine. The clonotype originates from an adult who received the MenACWY meningococcal vaccine as a control. The chain joins TRBV3-1 (or the pseudogene TRBV3-2) to TRBJ1-2, with 7 bases fitting TRBD1. In DNA form, the CDR3 reads TGTGCCAGCAGCCACCCCCGACAGGGAGTGGGCGGCTACACCTTC. Translating gives CASSHPRQGVGGYTF.